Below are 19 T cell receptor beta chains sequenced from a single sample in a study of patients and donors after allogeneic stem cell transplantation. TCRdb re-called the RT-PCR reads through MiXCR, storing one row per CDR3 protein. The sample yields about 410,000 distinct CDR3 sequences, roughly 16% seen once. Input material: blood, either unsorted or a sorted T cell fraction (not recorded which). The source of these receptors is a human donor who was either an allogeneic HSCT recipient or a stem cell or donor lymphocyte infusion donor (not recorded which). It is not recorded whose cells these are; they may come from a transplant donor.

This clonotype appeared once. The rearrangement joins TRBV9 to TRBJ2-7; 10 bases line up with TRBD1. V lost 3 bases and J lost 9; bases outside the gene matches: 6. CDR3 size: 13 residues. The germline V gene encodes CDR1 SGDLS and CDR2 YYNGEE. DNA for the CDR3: TGTGCCAGCAGCGACGACAGGGGGCTTGTGCAGTACTTC. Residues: CASSDDRGLVQYF.

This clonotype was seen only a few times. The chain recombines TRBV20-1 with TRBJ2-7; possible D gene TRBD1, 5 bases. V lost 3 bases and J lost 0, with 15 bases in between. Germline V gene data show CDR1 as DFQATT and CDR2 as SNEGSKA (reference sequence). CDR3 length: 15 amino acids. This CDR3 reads CSASIPRESSYEQYF. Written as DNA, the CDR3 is TGCAGTGCTAGTATACCCAGGGAAAGCTCCTACGAGCAGTACTTC.

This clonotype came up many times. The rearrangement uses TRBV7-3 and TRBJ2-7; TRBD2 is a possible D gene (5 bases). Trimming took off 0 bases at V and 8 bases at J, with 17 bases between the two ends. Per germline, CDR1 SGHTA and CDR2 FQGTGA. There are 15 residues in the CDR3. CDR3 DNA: TGTGCCAGCAGCTTAACCGCTGTGGGAGTAGTCAAGCAGTACTTC. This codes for CASSLTAVGVVKQYF. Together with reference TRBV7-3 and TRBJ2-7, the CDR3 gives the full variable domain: GAGVSQTPSNKVTEKGKYVELRCDPISGHTALYWYRQSLGQGPEFLIYFQGTGAADDSGLPNDRFFAVRPEGSVSTLKIQRTERGDSAVYLCASSLTAVGVVKQYFGPGTRLTVT.

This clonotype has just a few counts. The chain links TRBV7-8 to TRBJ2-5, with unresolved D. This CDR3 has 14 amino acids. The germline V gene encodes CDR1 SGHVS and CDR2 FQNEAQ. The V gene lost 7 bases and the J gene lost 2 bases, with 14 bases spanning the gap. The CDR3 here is CASNSRFGQETQYF. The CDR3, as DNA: TGTGCCAGCAACTCCCGATTCGGACAAGAGACCCAGTACTTC. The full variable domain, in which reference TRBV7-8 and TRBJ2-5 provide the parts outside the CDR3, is GAGVSQSPRYKVAKRGQDVALRCDPISGHVSLFWYQQALGQGPEFLTYFQNEAQLDKSGLPSDRFFAERPEGSVSTLKIQRTQQEDSAVYLCASNSRFGQETQYFGPGTRLLVL.

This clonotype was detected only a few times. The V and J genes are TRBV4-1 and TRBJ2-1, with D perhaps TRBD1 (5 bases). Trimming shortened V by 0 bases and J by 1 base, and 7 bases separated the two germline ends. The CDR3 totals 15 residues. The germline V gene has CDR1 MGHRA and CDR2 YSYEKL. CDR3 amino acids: CASSQERQSYNEQFF. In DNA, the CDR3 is TGCGCCAGCAGCCAAGAGAGACAGTCCTACAATGAGCAGTTCTTC.

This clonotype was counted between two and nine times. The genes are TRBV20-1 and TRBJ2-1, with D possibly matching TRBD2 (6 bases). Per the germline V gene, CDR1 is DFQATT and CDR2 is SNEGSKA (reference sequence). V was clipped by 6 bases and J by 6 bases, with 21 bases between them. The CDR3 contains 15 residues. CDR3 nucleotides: TGCAGTGCAACCCCCTGGGTCCCCGGGGGCAATGAGCAGTTCTTC. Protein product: CSATPWVPGGNEQFF.

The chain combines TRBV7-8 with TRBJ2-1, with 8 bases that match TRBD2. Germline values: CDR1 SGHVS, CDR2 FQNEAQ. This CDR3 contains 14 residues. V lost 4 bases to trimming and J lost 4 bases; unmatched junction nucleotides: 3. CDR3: CASSSGLVYNEQFF. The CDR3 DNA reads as TGTGCCAGCAGCTCGGGACTAGTTTACAATGAGCAGTTCTTC.

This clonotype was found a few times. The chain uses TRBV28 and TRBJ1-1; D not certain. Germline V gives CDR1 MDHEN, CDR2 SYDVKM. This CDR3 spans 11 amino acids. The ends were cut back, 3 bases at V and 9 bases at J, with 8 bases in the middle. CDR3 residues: CASSFTAQAFF. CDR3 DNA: TGTGCCAGCAGTTTTACTGCCCAAGCTTTCTTT.

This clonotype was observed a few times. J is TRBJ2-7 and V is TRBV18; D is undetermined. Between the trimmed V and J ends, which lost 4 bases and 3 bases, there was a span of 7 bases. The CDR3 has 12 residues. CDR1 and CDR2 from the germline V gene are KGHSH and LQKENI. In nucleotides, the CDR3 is TGTGCCAGCTCACACCGTCTCTACGAGCAGTACTTC. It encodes CASSHRLYEQYF.

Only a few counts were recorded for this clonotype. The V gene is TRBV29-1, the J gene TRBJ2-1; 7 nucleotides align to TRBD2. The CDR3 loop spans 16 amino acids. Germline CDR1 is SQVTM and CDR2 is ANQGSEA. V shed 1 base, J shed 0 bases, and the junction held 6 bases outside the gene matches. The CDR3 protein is CSVEGLASLSYNEQFF. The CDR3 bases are TGCAGCGTTGAAGGACTAGCCTCACTCTCCTACAATGAGCAGTTCTTC.

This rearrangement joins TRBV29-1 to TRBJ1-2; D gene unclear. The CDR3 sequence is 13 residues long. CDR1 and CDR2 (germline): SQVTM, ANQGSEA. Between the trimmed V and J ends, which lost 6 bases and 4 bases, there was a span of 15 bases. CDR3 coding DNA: TGCAGCGTCTCGTGGCATGAAGGCTATGGCTACACCTTC. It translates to CSVSWHEGYGYTF.

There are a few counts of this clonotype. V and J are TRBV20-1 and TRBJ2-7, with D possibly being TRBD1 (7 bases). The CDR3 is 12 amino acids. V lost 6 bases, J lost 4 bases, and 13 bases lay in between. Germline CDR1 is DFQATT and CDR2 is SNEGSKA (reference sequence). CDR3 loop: CSATTGRYEQYF. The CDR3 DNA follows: TGCAGTGCAACGACAGGGAGGTACGAGCAGTACTTC.

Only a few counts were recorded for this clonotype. CDR3 region: CASRLGGSNTGELFF. CDR3 bases: TGTGCCAGTCGACTCGGGGGATCGAACACCGGGGAGCTGTTTTTT. The chain joins TRBV6-1 to TRBJ2-2, with D possibly TRBD2 on 6 matching bases. The V end lost 9 bases, the J end lost 0 bases, and 14 bases lay between the germline ends. The CDR3 runs to 15 residues. Germline V gives CDR1 MNHNS, CDR2 SASEGT.

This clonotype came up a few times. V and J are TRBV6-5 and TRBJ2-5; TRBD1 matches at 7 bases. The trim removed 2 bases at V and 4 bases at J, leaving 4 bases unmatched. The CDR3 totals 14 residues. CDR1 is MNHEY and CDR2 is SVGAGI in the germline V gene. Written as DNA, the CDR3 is TGTGCCAGCAGTTACGGGCAGGGGGTAGAGACCCAGTACTTC. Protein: CASSYGQGVETQYF.

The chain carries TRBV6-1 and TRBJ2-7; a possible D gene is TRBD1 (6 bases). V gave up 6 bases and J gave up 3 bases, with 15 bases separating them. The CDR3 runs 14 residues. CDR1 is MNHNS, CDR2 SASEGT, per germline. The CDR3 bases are TGTGCCAGCAGCCCGCAGGGGTTAGGCTACGAGCAGTACTTC. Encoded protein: CASSPQGLGYEQYF.

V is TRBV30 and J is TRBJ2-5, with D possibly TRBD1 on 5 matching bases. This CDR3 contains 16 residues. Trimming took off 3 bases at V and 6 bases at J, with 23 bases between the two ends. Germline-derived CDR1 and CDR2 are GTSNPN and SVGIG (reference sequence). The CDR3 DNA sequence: TGTGCCTGGAGCCTAAAAACCCTTCGGCAGGGAAAGACCCAGTACTTC. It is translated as CAWSLKTLRQGKTQYF.

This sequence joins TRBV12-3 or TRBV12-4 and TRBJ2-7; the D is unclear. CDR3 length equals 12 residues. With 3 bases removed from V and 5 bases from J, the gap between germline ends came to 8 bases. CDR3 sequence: CASSFWQNEQYF. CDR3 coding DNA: TGTGCCAGCAGTTTCTGGCAAAACGAGCAGTACTTC.

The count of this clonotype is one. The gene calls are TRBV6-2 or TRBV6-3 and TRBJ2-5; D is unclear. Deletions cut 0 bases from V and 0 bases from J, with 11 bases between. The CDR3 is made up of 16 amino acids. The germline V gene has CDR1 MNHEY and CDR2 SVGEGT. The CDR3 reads CASSYSKRRNQETQYF. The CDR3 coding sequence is TGTGCCAGCAGTTACTCGAAGAGGCGGAACCAAGAGACCCAGTACTTC.

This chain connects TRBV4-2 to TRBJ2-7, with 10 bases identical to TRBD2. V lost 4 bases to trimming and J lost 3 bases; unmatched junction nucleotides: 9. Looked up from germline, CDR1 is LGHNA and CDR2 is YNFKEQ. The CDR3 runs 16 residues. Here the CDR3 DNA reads TGTGCCAGCAGCCCCGACGGACTAGCGGAGAACTACGAGCAGTACTTC. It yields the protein CASSPDGLAENYEQYF.